One sample yielded the 24 T cell receptor beta chains listed below, sequenced in a study of blood T cell repertoires in COVID-19. This table comes from immunoSEQ multiplex PCR, and its TCRdb copy is limited to in-frame clones, with some not included. The sample has fewer than 200,000 clones, 84% seen once; the top ten hold 6.5% to 8.5%. Specimen: peripheral blood. All receptors come from a human donor in a cohort sampled during active COVID-19.

The genes are TRBV9 and TRBJ2-5, with D perhaps matching TRBD2 (6 bases). The V end was cut by 0 bases, the J end by 5 bases, with 14 bases between. CDR1 and CDR2 from the germline V gene are SGDLS and YYNGEE. The CDR3 has 15 amino acids. Here the CDR3 reads CASSVGAGTRETQYF. CDR3 bases: TGTGCCAGCAGCGTAGGGGCGGGGACCAGGGAGACCCAGTACTTC.

This rearrangement joins TRBV10-3 to TRBJ2-6, with TRBD1 matching over 8 bases. The CDR3 contains 14 residues. The trim removed 11 bases at V and 5 bases at J, leaving 8 bases unmatched. Germline V lookup: CDR1 ENHRY, CDR2 SYGVKD. For the CDR3, the DNA is TGTGCCGGCTCAGGGGGCGTAAGGGCCAACGTCCTGACTTTC. Translation gives CAGSGGVRANVLTF.

The chain employs TRBV9 and TRBJ1-2; D possibly corresponds to TRBD1 (5 bases). With 4 bases removed from V and 6 bases from J, the gap between germline ends came to 19 bases. The germline gives CDR1 SGDLS, CDR2 YYNGEE. This CDR3 contains 15 residues. The DNA of the CDR3 is TGTGCCAGCAGCCTCCCTCCGGGGGTCTTTAATGGCTACACCTTC. Translated, it gives CASSLPPGVFNGYTF.

CDR3 bases: TGTGCCAGCAGCCCGGCCGGACAGGGACGGGGCTACACCTTC. It codes for CASSPAGQGRGYTF. The chain uses TRBV7-9 and TRBJ1-2; 8 bases fit TRBD1. CDR3 length: 14 amino acids. Trimming removed 5 bases from V and 8 bases from J; junction bases left unmatched: 10. Germline V gene data show CDR1 as SEHNR and CDR2 as FQNEAQ (reference sequence). The variable domain in full, with the rest retrieved from reference TRBV7-9 and TRBJ1-2, is DTGVSQNPRHKITKRGQNVTFRCDPISEHNRLYWYRQTLGQGPEFLTYFQNEAQLEKSRLLSDRFSAERPKGSFSTLEIQRTEQGDSAMYLCASSPAGQGRGYTFGSGTRLTVV.

This rearrangement joins TRBV3-1 (or the pseudogene TRBV3-2) to TRBJ2-3, with D possibly being TRBD2 (7 bases). V was cut by 1 base and J by 3 bases, with 11 bases left in between. This CDR3 spans 15 amino acids. CDR1 is LGHDT and CDR2 is YNNKEL in the germline V gene (reference sequence). The CDR3 nucleotides are TGTGCCAGCAGCCAAGTGGGGGGGGCTACAGATACGCAGTATTTT. This sequence encodes CASSQVGGATDTQYF.

V gene TRBV4-1 combines with J gene TRBJ1-5, with a tentative D call TRBD1 (6 bases). The CDR3 sequence is 15 residues long. The V end lost 0 bases, the J end lost 0 bases, and 6 bases lay between the germline ends. From germline, CDR1 is MGHRA and CDR2 YSYEKL. The CDR3 here is CASSQEDSSNQPQHF. CDR3 bases: TGCGCCAGCAGCCAAGAGGACAGTAGCAATCAGCCCCAGCATTTT.

This chain connects TRBV13 to TRBJ1-1; the match to TRBD1 covers 8 bases. The CDR3 contains 15 residues. The V segment lost 6 bases and the J segment 1 base; nucleotides outside the gene matches: 7. The germline CDR1 and CDR2 sequences are PRHDT and FYEKMQ (reference sequence). In DNA, the CDR3 is TGTGCCAGCAGTAACCAGGGGGCTGGGAACACTGAAGCTTTCTTT. As protein: CASSNQGAGNTEAFF. Full variable domain (missing parts from reference TRBV13 and TRBJ1-1): AAGVIQSPRHLIKEKRETATLKCYPIPRHDTVYWYQQGPGQDPQFLISFYEKMQSDKGSIPDRFSAQQFSDYHSELNMSSLELGDSALYFCASSNQGAGNTEAFFGQGTRLTVV.

J is TRBJ2-7 and V is TRBV5-5; the D is unclear. The germline V gene has CDR1 SGHKS and CDR2 YYEKEE (reference sequence). Trimming took 0 bases from V and 5 from J, leaving 21 bases between them. The CDR3 extends over 17 amino acids. The CDR3 is CASSLAFVRQVLDEQYF. The CDR3 DNA reads TGTGCCAGCAGCTTGGCCTTCGTTCGTCAGGTTTTGGACGAGCAGTACTTC.

The chain carries TRBV12-3 or TRBV12-4 and TRBJ1-1; 7 bases align to TRBD1. V lost 2 bases to trimming and J lost 10 bases; unmatched junction nucleotides: 7. The CDR3 extends over 13 amino acids. The CDR3, as DNA: TGTGCCAGCAGTTTACCAGGGGGGATCGGAGCTTTCTTT. This translates into CASSLPGGIGAFF.

The gene calls are TRBV5-1 and TRBJ2-7; 14 bases agree with TRBD2. The CDR3 contains 17 residues. Trimming cost V 0 bases and J 2 bases; bases outside gene matches: 4. Germline-derived CDR1 and CDR2 are SGHRS and YFSETQ. The CDR3 sequence: CASSLDGLAGGTYEQYF. CDR3 coding DNA: TGCGCCAGCAGCTTGGATGGACTAGCGGGGGGAACCTACGAGCAGTACTTC. The complete variable domain, with remaining parts taken from reference TRBV5-1 and TRBJ2-7, reads KAGVTQTPRYLIKTRGQQVTLSCSPISGHRSVSWYQQTPGQGLQFLFEYFSETQRNKGNFPGRFSGRQFSNSRSEMNVSTLELGDSALYLCASSLDGLAGGTYEQYFGPGTRLTVT.

The chain couples TRBV2 to TRBJ2-6; D might be TRBD1 (6 bases). Per germline, CDR1 SNHLY and CDR2 FYNNEI. The CDR3 extends over 16 amino acids. V lost 6 bases and J 3 bases, leaving 15 bases between the germline ends. CDR3 bases: TGTGCCAGCAGGAGACAGGCCTCGGATGGGGCCAACGTCCTGACTTTC. This codes for CASRRQASDGANVLTF.

The V and J genes are TRBV9 and TRBJ1-1; 7 nucleotides line up with TRBD1. This CDR3 contains 17 residues. Losses at the gene ends were 3 bases for V and 0 bases for J; bases not matched to a gene: 11. Germline lookup yields CDR1 SGDLS and CDR2 YYNGEE. This CDR3 reads CASSAGIQGRMNTEAFF. The CDR3 nucleotides read TGTGCCAGCAGCGCGGGGATACAGGGGAGAATGAACACTGAAGCTTTCTTT.

V and J are TRBV5-1 and TRBJ1-1; D gene unclear. The V gene lost 4 bases and the J gene lost 0 bases, with 16 bases spanning the gap. The CDR3 consists of 16 residues. From germline, CDR1 is SGHRS and CDR2 YFSETQ. This CDR3 is CASSPLVRTVNTEAFF. The CDR3 coding sequence is TGCGCCAGCAGCCCACTTGTCCGGACTGTGAACACTGAAGCTTTCTTT.

The chain combines TRBV27 with TRBJ2-5; the D gene is possibly TRBD2 (6 bases). This CDR3 is 16 amino acids long. Germline CDR1 is MNHEY and CDR2 is SMNVEV (reference sequence). Between the trimmed V and J ends, which lost 4 bases and 2 bases, there was a span of 17 bases. The DNA of the CDR3 is TGTGCCAGCAGTTCTTTCGGGGGACGGGGACAAGAGACCCAGTACTTC. Its translation: CASSSFGGRGQETQYF.

This sequence joins TRBV2 and TRBJ2-6, with D tentatively TRBD1 (5 bases). Trimming pared 6 bases from V and 1 base from J, leaving 7 bases between. The CDR3 is made up of 14 amino acids. Germline V gene lookup returns CDR1 SNHLY and CDR2 FYNNEI. The DNA for the CDR3 is TGTGCCAGCAGCGCAGGGTCTGGGGCCAACGTCCTGACTTTC. It specifies CASSAGSGANVLTF.

This rearrangement joins TRBV4-2 to TRBJ2-5; 10 bases align to TRBD2. J gave up 4 bases and V 1 base, and 6 bases lay outside the gene matches. The length of the CDR3 is 16 residues. Germline V gives CDR1 LGHNA, CDR2 YNFKEQ. The CDR3 sequence: CASSQAAGGPSETQYF. CDR3 sequence (DNA): TGTGCCAGCAGCCAAGCAGCGGGGGGGCCCTCAGAGACCCAGTACTTC.

The chain couples TRBV9 to TRBJ2-7; TRBD2 aligns across 8 bases. The CDR3 has 15 residues. V lost 3 bases and J lost 4; bases outside the gene matches: 9. Germline CDR1 reads SGDLS; CDR2 reads YYNGEE. CDR3 in amino acids: CASSATGTSLYEQYF. The CDR3, as DNA: TGTGCCAGCAGCGCTACCGGGACTAGTCTGTACGAGCAGTACTTC.

CDR3 coding DNA: TGTGCCAGCAGGCCTTTAGCGGGGCCCTCCTACGAGCAGTACTTC. This gives the protein CASRPLAGPSYEQYF. V usage is TRBV11-2 and J usage is TRBJ2-7; 8 bases are a match to TRBD2. This CDR3 contains 15 residues. V lost 6 bases to trimming and J lost 0 bases; unmatched junction nucleotides: 7. The germline V gene encodes CDR1 SGHAT and CDR2 FQNNGV.

The gene calls are TRBV19 and TRBJ2-1; unclear D gene. CDR1 and CDR2 (germline): LNHDA, SQIVND (reference sequence). V was trimmed by 4 bases and J by 6 bases, leaving 13 bases between them. The length of the CDR3 is 14 residues. For the CDR3, the DNA is TGTGCCAGTAGTAAAACAGATCGGTCCAATGAGCAGTTCTTC. Translated, it gives CASSKTDRSNEQFF.

The chain combines TRBV4-1 with TRBJ2-1; no clear D. Germline V gives CDR1 MGHRA, CDR2 YSYEKL. This CDR3 has 13 residues. Trimming took off 1 base at V and 6 bases at J, with 7 bases between the two ends. The CDR3 protein is CASSQGSANEQFF. The CDR3 coding sequence is TGCGCCAGCAGCCAAGGAAGCGCCAATGAGCAGTTCTTC.

The gene calls are TRBV5-1 and TRBJ1-2, with unresolved D. With 4 bases removed from V and 8 bases from J, the gap between germline ends came to 27 bases. Germline CDR1 reads SGHRS; CDR2 reads YFSETQ. This CDR3 comprises 17 residues. As DNA, the CDR3 is TGCGCCAGCAGCCCGTCCGTCGCGTCCGGCGCATATAGCGGCTACACCTTC. Protein: CASSPSVASGAYSGYTF.

Only a few counts were recorded for this clone. The J gene is TRBJ1-6, the V gene TRBV27; D not certain. The CDR3 spans 14 residues. Germline V gene sequence: CDR1 MNHEY, CDR2 SMNVEV (reference sequence). The V and J ends lost 7 bases and 7 bases respectively, with 14 bases between them. Written as DNA, the CDR3 is TGTGCCAGCAACGCGGGTTTTAACAATTCACCCCTCCACTTT. The encoded protein is CASNAGFNNSPLHF.

The genes are TRBV25-1 and TRBJ2-2, with TRBD1 identical over 11 bases. The CDR3 spans 14 residues. The junction had 2 bases not matched to a gene; V was cut back by 7 bases and J by 4 bases. From germline, CDR1 is MGHDK and CDR2 SYGVNS. The CDR3 reads CASMGTGGTGELFF. DNA of the CDR3: TGTGCCAGCATGGGGACAGGGGGCACCGGGGAGCTGTTTTTT. The full variable domain, its missing parts supplied by reference TRBV25-1 and TRBJ2-2, is EADIYQTPRYLVIGTGKKITLECSQTMGHDKMYWYQQDPGMELHLIHYSYGVNSTEKGDLSSESTVSRIRTEHFPLTLESARPSHTSQYLCASMGTGGTGELFFGEGSRLTVL.

CDR3 loop: CASSFTAVDGYTF. DNA for the CDR3: TGTGCCAGCAGCTTCACAGCAGTCGATGGCTACACCTTC. The rearrangement joins TRBV7-9 to TRBJ1-2; D unclear. Trimming took 3 bases from V and 6 from J, leaving 11 bases between them. Germline V lookup: CDR1 SEHNR, CDR2 FQNEAQ (reference sequence). This CDR3 has 13 residues.